This is a list of T cell receptor beta chains from one sample in a study of shared clonotypes between healthy human individuals. The table came from immunoSEQ multiplex PCR; TCRdb's copy has only in-frame clones and leaves some out. The sample lists around 940,000 clones; 76% were seen once. The material sequenced was memory CD4+ T cells sorted from blood. These receptors were obtained from a man aged 18 to 29 in good health. CDR3s include the opening cysteine and the closing phenylalanine or tryptophan. Fields, in order: D gene, V gene, J gene, clone size, CDR3 DNA, CDR3 protein. A D gene is named only where the DNA matches it firmly. Clone size is stated in some rows and not others, as once, few, many or a class when expanded.

.	TRBV6-1	TRBJ1-6	.	TGTGCCAGCACCATATCAGCGGCGGCTCCTTCACCCCTCCACTTT	CASTISAAAPSPLHF
.	TRBV7-2	TRBJ2-1	.	TGTGCCAGCAGCTTAGAGTCATCCCACACTTACAATGAGCAGTTCTTC	CASSLESSHTYNEQFF
TRBD2	TRBV11-2	TRBJ2-7	.	TGTGCCAGCAGCATCAGGACTAGCGGGGGGGTGACTTCCTACGAGCAGTACTTC	CASSIRTSGGVTSYEQYF
TRBD2	TRBV2	TRBJ2-5	.	TGTGCCAGCAGTTTCGGGGGGGGCCAAGAGACCCAGTACTTC	CASSFGGGQETQYF
.	TRBV4-3	TRBJ2-2	.	TGCGCCAGCAGCCAAGATCGGGTGGTCGTCACCGGGGAGCTGTTTTTT	CASSQDRVVVTGELFF
TRBD1	TRBV5-1	TRBJ2-5	.	TGCGCCAGCAGCGCAGGGGGCTCGGGAGAGACCCAGTACTTC	CASSAGGSGETQYF
.	TRBV2	TRBJ2-1	.	TGTGCCAGCAAGGGGGGAGGGCCCTACAATGAGCAGTTCTTC	CASKGGGPYNEQFF
.	TRBV7-2	TRBJ1-3	many	TGTGCCAGCAGCGGTCTGTTTGGAAACACCATATATTTT	CASSGLFGNTIYF
.	TRBV13	TRBJ2-5	.	TGTGCCAGCAGCTCTACCACTGAGGGCGCAGGGGAGACCCAGTACTTC	CASSSTTEGAGETQYF
.	TRBV19	TRBJ2-7	.	TGTGCCAGTAGTATTCTGGGGCGGAACTCCTACGAGCAGTACTTC	CASSILGRNSYEQYF
.	TRBV5-4	TRBJ1-2	.	TGTGCCAGCAACCCCGGGGGGGGCAGATCGAACTATGGCTACACCTTC	CASNPGGGRSNYGYTF
.	TRBV30	TRBJ2-7	.	TGTGCCTGGCAACGGGACCCGGCCTACGAGCAGTACTTC	CAWQRDPAYEQYF
TRBD1	TRBV4-3	TRBJ1-2	few	TGCGCCAGCAGCCCGACGACAGGGAGGGGCTACACCTTC	CASSPTTGRGYTF
.	TRBV5-6	TRBJ1-6	.	TGTGCCAGCAGCTTGCCAGTTAATTCACCCCTCCACTTT	CASSLPVNSPLHF
.	TRBV5-4	TRBJ1-6	.	TGTGCCAGCAGCTTGATAGGGACGGGTAATTCACCCCTCCACTTT	CASSLIGTGNSPLHF
.	TRBV5-1	TRBJ2-7	.	TGCGCCAGCAGCCCCGAAAATTCTTACGAGCAGTACTTC	CASSPENSYEQYF